Reported below is one TCR beta chain. The data were produced by immunoSEQ multiplex PCR, yet TCRdb's version contains in-frame clones alone and is incomplete. The table shows 70,000 to 85,000 clones, with 94% occurring only once. This record belongs to a study of OX40 agonist ivuxolimab in advanced cancers. In the study overall: Patients were dosed with the agonistic anti-OX40 (CD134) antibody ivuxolimab.

Sampling of blood occurred at baseline, cycle 4 day 1, and cycle 7 day 1. V lost 0 bases and J 0 bases, leaving 9 bases between the germline ends. The CDR3 is made up of 15 amino acids. The germline V gene encodes CDR1 SGHTA and CDR2 FQGNSA. The source was CD4+ or CD8+ T cells sorted from blood, collected in a trial of the OX40 agonist ivuxolimab. The receptor's source is an adult with an advanced solid tumor such as melanoma, head and neck, liver or kidney cancer. This chain connects TRBV7-2 to TRBJ2-7; D remains unclear. CDR3 loop: CASSLAARSSYEQYF. The CDR3 DNA sequence: TGTGCCAGCAGCTTAGCTGCCAGGAGCTCCTACGAGCAGTACTTC.